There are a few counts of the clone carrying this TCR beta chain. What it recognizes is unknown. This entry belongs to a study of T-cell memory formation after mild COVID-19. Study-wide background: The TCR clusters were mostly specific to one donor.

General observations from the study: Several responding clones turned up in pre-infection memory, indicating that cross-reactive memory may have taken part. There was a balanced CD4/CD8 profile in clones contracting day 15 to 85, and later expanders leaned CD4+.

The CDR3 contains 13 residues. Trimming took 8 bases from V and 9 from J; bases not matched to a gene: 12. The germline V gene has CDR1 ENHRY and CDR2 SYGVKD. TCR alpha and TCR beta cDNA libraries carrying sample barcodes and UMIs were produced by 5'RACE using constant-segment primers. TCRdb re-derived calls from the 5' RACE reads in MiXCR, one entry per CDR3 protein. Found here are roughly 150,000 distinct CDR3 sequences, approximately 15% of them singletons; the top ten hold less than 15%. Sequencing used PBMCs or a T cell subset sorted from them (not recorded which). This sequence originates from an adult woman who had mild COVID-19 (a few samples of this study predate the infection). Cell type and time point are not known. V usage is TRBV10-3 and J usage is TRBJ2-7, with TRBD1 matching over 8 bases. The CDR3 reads CAIQGQDLRGQYF. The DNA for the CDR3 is TGTGCCATCCAGGGACAGGACCTACGTGGGCAGTACTTC.